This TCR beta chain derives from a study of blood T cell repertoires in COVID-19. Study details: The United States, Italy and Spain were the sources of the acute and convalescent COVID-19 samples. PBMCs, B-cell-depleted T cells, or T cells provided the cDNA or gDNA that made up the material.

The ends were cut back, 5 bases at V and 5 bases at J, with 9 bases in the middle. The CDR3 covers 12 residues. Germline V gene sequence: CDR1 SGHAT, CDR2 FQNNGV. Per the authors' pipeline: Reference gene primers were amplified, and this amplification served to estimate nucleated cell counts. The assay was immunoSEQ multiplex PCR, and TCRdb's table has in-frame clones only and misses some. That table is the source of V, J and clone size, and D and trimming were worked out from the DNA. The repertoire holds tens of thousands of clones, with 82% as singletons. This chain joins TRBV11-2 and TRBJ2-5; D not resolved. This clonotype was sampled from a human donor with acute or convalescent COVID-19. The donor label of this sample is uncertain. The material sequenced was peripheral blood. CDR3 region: CASSKTGETQYF. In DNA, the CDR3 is TGTGCCAGCAGCAAGACCGGGGAGACCCAGTACTTC.